This T cell receptor (beta chain) was observed in a study of long-term antiretroviral therapy in people with HIV (dated by TCRdb to between 2021 and 2023). About the investigation overall: Collection of the earliest samples took place about a decade ahead of the 2015 WHO recommendation for immediate ART, at a time when ART was typically delayed until CD4 counts fell. A retrospective serial study tested whether ART initiation and durable HIV suppression were associated with changes in peripheral blood TRB repertoire composition and diversity. Of the roughly 30 participants with HIV, eleven were female. No cross-contamination during QIAcube processing turned up in test extractions that ran a monoclonal T-cell line alongside 33 polyclonal samples. The cohort contributed fewer than 200 cryopreserved PBMC samples from around 33 adults with confirmed HIV infection, collected serially over a mean of about six years (range 1-12). Results and caveats for the whole study, not just this receptor: Because cell numbers in pre-ART samples were limited, unsorted PBMC were profiled instead of sorted CD4+ and CD8+ T cells. The samples span the years 2004 to 2017, and the ART regimens used may be less effective than current regimens. CDR3 length ranges in HIV repertoires were narrower than in controls, and network structure suggested an antigen-experienced repertoire with only a slight naive shift after ART. ART initiation was associated with a significant increase in TRB diversity, but diversity stayed significantly below transplant donor controls even after long-term ART. Owing to limited PBMC availability, only the TCR beta chain was sequenced, without alpha chain pairing. No data were available on ART adherence, viral resistance or therapy changes, limiting inferences about post-ART repertoire changes. Expanded TRB clones identified before ART initiation dominated the repertoire across all time points, though the dominance fluctuated and decreased in many PLHIV after ART.

V lost 5 bases and J lost 1 base; the stretch between them is 18 bases long. The CDR1 and CDR2 encoded by the germline V gene (reference sequence) are SEHNR and FQNEAQ. The CDR3 has 18 amino acids, counting the end cysteine and phenylalanine. Just CDR3 DNA is preserved here, 54 bases in frame from base 1. About this clone itself: This receptor's antigen is unknown. No base quality values were provided; no much bigger clone lies one nucleotide off.

Participants were included only if at least one PBMC sample before ART initiation and at least two post-ART samples were available. Treatment was received in the United States of America by all participants with HIV. Before DNA extraction, cryopreserved samples containing roughly 0.9-10 million PBMC were thawed and washed. At the time of the earliest PBMC sample, participants with HIV were aged between roughly 20 and 60 years. PBMC samples were contributed by each participant from 1-4 timepoints before ART initiation and 2-8 timepoints after ART initiation, with a median of 7 samples. For every participant, serial HIV viral load, CD4+ T-cell count, ART history and demographic data were obtained. Genomic DNA was extracted from unsorted PBMC with a Qiagen kit on a QIAcube, processed in batches of 12 samples. Sequencing of the TRB variable region was done with the immunoSEQ hsTCRB v3.0 assay at survey level resolution. A depth of about 35,000-55,000 T-cell genomes per sample was targeted for TRB sequencing. TRB libraries were pooled and sequenced on an Illumina MiSeq using a v3 150-cycle kit. As for how the authors treated the data: Repertoire analysis was run in R within a reproducible Nextflow workflow that covered QC, data transformation and analysis. LymphoSeq2, an R package for exploring AIRR-Seq data, was used to implement the custom analyses. After excluding a few samples that yielded fewer than 5000 total TRB sequences, some 180 HIV repertoires remained for analysis. Among the approximately 180 retained HIV repertoires, about 57 were collected before ART initiation and around 130 after ART initiation. Repertoires were downsampled to 5000 TRB nucleotide sequences, and summary statistics were averaged over 100 downsampling iterations. The analysis kept only TRB sequences whose CDR3 regions were at least seven amino acids long. A Shannon entropy-derived clonality score and the Gini coefficient were used to measure diversity. In repertoire networks, the top 5000 CDR3 amino acid sequences were linked whenever an edit distance of one separated two sequences. GLIPH2 predicted antigen specificity groups and MHC restriction for TRB CDR3 amino acid sequences. CDR3 amino acid sequences were matched against VDJdb and McPAS-TCR to flag known CMV, EBV, HIV or tissue antigen associations. Pre-ART, post-ART and control groups were compared with Wilcoxon signed-rank tests and Holm-Bonferroni correction. Imported from immuneACCESS, the table was reduced by TCRdb to in-frame sequences with V and J called. These copies leave out some clones; in studies compared against another copy, an unresolved V gene accounts for under half, and the cause of the remainder is not known. That table gives V, J and clone size, and the DNA gave D and trimming. This sample holds 21,000 or so clones; approximately 87% were observed only once. The ten largest clones represent less than 4% of the sample.

The clonotype originates from a woman aged 50 to 65 with HIV. The specimen comprised unsorted PBMCs, sampled just under 2.7 years after starting antiretroviral therapy. This chain is built from TRBV7-9 and TRBJ2-6, with a tentative D call of TRBD1 or TRBD2, each matching 5 bases. The CDR3 corresponds to CASSTRDRLYSGANVLTF. The DNA sequence is as follows: TGTGCCAGCAGCACCCGGGACCGACTTTATTCTGGGGCCAACGTCCTGACTTTC.